Following are 18 T cell receptor beta chains from one sample sequenced in a study of blood T cells in healthy people across ages. Then a second PCR, running about 7 to 11 cycles, was carried out with a sample-barcoded 5' primer and a J-beta primer mix. From the 5' RACE reads, TCRdb called clonotypes with MiXCR, one entry per CDR3 protein. Of some 1.6 million distinct CDR3 sequences in the sample, about 31% were seen once. Sequencing used blood. The receptors derive from a woman aged 25 to 39 in good health.

The V gene is TRBV28, the J gene TRBJ2-3; D unclear. This CDR3 is 14 amino acids long. CDR1 and CDR2 (germline): MDHEN, SYDVKM. V dropped 2 bases and J dropped 2 bases, with 8 bases sitting between them. The CDR3 spells CASSLRKATDTQYF. DNA for the CDR3: TGTGCCAGCAGTTTAAGGAAGGCCACAGATACGCAGTATTTT. The full variable domain, rest sourced from reference TRBV28 and TRBJ2-3, is DVKVTQSSRYLVKRTGEKVFLECVQDMDHENMFWYRQDPGLGLRLIYFSYDVKMKEKGDIPEGYSVSREKKERFSLILESASTNQTSMYLCASSLRKATDTQYFGPGTRLTVL.

The chain uses TRBV7-8 and TRBJ2-7, with D possibly called TRBD1 or TRBD2 (5 bases each). V gave up 4 bases and J gave up 2 bases, with 12 bases separating them. Germline CDR1 SGHVS, CDR2 FQNEAQ. The CDR3 is 14 amino acids. As DNA, the CDR3 is TGTGCCAGCAGCTCGTATCTGGGACCCTACGAGCAGTACTTC. Translating it yields CASSSYLGPYEQYF. The variable domain in full, with the rest retrieved from reference TRBV7-8 and TRBJ2-7, is GAGVSQSPRYKVAKRGQDVALRCDPISGHVSLFWYQQALGQGPEFLTYFQNEAQLDKSGLPSDRFFAERPEGSVSTLKIQRTQQEDSAVYLCASSSYLGPYEQYFGPGTRLTVT.

J is TRBJ1-1 and V is TRBV15; 7 positions match TRBD1. V shed 5 bases, J shed 0 bases, and the junction held 6 bases outside the gene matches. The CDR3 has 15 amino acids. The germline gives CDR1 LNHNV, CDR2 YYDKDF (reference sequence). The CDR3 nucleotides read TGTGCCACCAGCCCAGGGGGAGAACTGAACACTGAAGCTTTCTTT. Protein product: CATSPGGELNTEAFF.

The rearrangement joins TRBV6-1 to TRBJ2-1; 8 bases are a match to TRBD2. This CDR3 has 17 amino acids. The ends lost 5 bases at V and 4 bases at J; junction bases unmatched: 13. Per germline, CDR1 MNHNS and CDR2 SASEGT. CDR3 sequence: CASSPRGLTGGYNEQFF. The DNA of the CDR3 is TGTGCCAGCAGTCCCCGGGGTCTAACGGGAGGGTACAATGAGCAGTTCTTC.

This clonotype was seen a few times. The chain links TRBV18 to TRBJ2-7, with D possibly matching TRBD2 (5 bases). The CDR3 has 16 amino acids. CDR1 is KGHSH, CDR2 LQKENI, per germline. Trimming left V 2 bases short and J 0 bases short, with 14 bases between. CDR3 in DNA: TGTGCCAGCTCACCAGGTGGCGGTACTAGCTCCTACGAGCAGTACTTC. Translation gives CASSPGGGTSSYEQYF.

This clonotype was seen a few times. J is TRBJ2-5 and V is TRBV4-1; weak D call: TRBD2 (5 bases). The CDR3 is made up of 15 amino acids. With 3 bases removed from V and 1 base from J, the gap between germline ends came to 12 bases. The V gene's germline CDR1 is MGHRA and CDR2 YSYEKL. In nucleotides, the CDR3 is TGCGCCAGCAGCCAGTCGGACGGGATCCAAGAGACCCAGTACTTC. Amino acids: CASSQSDGIQETQYF.

The chain employs TRBV18 and TRBJ1-2; a possible D gene is TRBD1 (6 bases). The V end was cut by 2 bases, the J end by 0 bases, with 16 bases between. The CDR3 extends over 17 amino acids. Looked up from germline, CDR1 is KGHSH and CDR2 is LQKENI. The CDR3 spells CASSPTGYLEANYGYTF. CDR3 nucleotide sequence: TGTGCCAGCTCACCAACAGGGTATTTAGAGGCTAACTATGGCTACACCTTC. The whole variable domain, remainder taken from reference TRBV18 and TRBJ1-2, is NAGVMQNPRHLVRRRGQEARLRCSPMKGHSHVYWYRQLPEEGLKFMVYLQKENIIDESGMPKERFSAEFPKEGPSILRIQQVVRGDSAAYFCASSPTGYLEANYGYTFGSGTRLTVV.

This clonotype occurred once. This chain joins TRBV7-9 and TRBJ1-1; D is ambiguous. The CDR3 is 15 residues long. V dropped 7 bases and J dropped 6 bases, with 21 bases sitting between them. Germline CDR1 and CDR2: SEHNR and FQNEAQ (reference sequence). The CDR3 bases are TGTGCCAGCATCAAGGGTAATAAGGAGGGTGCTGAAGCTTTCTTT. Amino acids: CASIKGNKEGAEAFF. The full variable domain, with the rest looked up from reference TRBV7-9 and TRBJ1-1, is DTGVSQNPRHKITKRGQNVTFRCDPISEHNRLYWYRQTLGQGPEFLTYFQNEAQLEKSRLLSDRFSAERPKGSFSTLEIQRTEQGDSAMYLCASIKGNKEGAEAFFGQGTRLTVV.

As concerns this clonotype: At one boundary the junction diverges from the germline segment, which might be a read error. V is TRBV4-1 and J is TRBJ2-6; TRBD1 agrees at 8 bases. The CDR3 contains 14 residues. Germline V gives CDR1 MGHRA, CDR2 YSYEKL. This chain's CDR3 is CASGQVGQGVVLTF. The CDR3 bases are TGCGCCAGCGGCCAAGTTGGACAGGGTGTCGTCCTGACTTTC.

The gene calls are TRBV7-8 and TRBJ1-2; tentative D call: TRBD1 (5 bases). Looked up from germline, CDR1 is SGHVS and CDR2 is FQNEAQ. V was clipped by 8 bases and J by 4 bases, with 14 bases between them. This CDR3 has 13 amino acids. The CDR3 is CASLGGDLYGYTF. CDR3 sequence (DNA): TGTGCCAGCCTCGGAGGGGACCTCTATGGCTACACCTTC.

The chain carries TRBV12-3 or TRBV12-4 and TRBJ2-1, with a tentative D call TRBD1 (5 bases). This CDR3 spans 13 amino acids. V was cut by 6 bases and J by 9 bases, with 15 bases left in between. CDR3 sequence (DNA): TGTGCCAGCAGAAATCGTTACGACAGTGAGCAGTTCTTC. It yields the protein CASRNRYDSEQFF.

There are a few counts of this clonotype. The DNA of the CDR3 is TGTGCCACCAGCAGTCTCCAGGGGGCGAAAGCTGAAAAACTGTTTTTT. Amino acid sequence: CATSSLQGAKAEKLFF. J is TRBJ1-4 and V is TRBV15, with TRBD1 matching 8 bases. In germline, CDR1 is LNHNV, CDR2 YYDKDF (reference sequence). After removal of 3 bases from V and 7 bases from J, the junction contained 10 bases not matched to a gene. The length of the CDR3 is 16 residues.

The V gene is TRBV20-1, the J gene TRBJ1-5; D gene ambiguous. CDR3 length: 13 residues. Trimming removed 5 bases from V and 9 bases from J, with 17 bases in between. Per germline, CDR1 DFQATT and CDR2 SNEGSKA (reference sequence). The CDR3 spells CSAPKIFEGPQHF. Written as DNA, the CDR3 is TGCAGTGCTCCCAAGATCTTCGAGGGGCCCCAGCATTTT.

The table lists this clonotype with a few counts. CDR3 residues: CSARASGSGETQYF. CDR3 DNA: TGCAGTGCAAGGGCGAGCGGGAGTGGCGAGACCCAGTACTTC. J is TRBJ2-5 and V is TRBV20-1, with TRBD2 matching over 8 bases. The J segment lost 5 bases and the V segment lost 6 bases, leaving 11 bases of the junction unmatched. Germline V lookup: CDR1 DFQATT, CDR2 SNEGSKA (reference sequence). The CDR3 length is 14 residues.

The rearrangement joins TRBV7-8 to TRBJ2-1; 7 bases agree with TRBD2. The CDR3 contains 16 residues. V shed 3 bases and J 2 bases; nucleotides not matched to a gene: 7. Germline V gene lookup returns CDR1 SGHVS and CDR2 FQNEAQ. The CDR3 coding sequence is TGTGCCAGCAGCTTCTCTGCGGGAGTGACCTACAATGAGCAGTTCTTC. Translating gives CASSFSAGVTYNEQFF.

This chain uses TRBV9 with TRBJ2-6; a possible D gene is TRBD2 (5 bases). This CDR3 comprises 15 residues. Germline CDR1 is SGDLS and CDR2 is YYNGEE. Trimming pared 4 bases from V and 0 bases from J, leaving 8 bases between. The CDR3 loop reads CASSPTSSGANVLTF. The CDR3 region has the DNA TGTGCCAGCAGCCCAACTAGCTCTGGGGCCAACGTCCTGACTTTC. The entire variable domain, with the rest obtained from reference TRBV9 and TRBJ2-6, is as follows: DSGVTQTPKHLITATGQRVTLRCSPRSGDLSVYWYQQSLDQGLQFLIQYYNGEERAKGNILERFSAQQFPDLHSELNLSSLELGDSALYFCASSPTSSGANVLTFGAGSRLTVL.

The gene calls are TRBV5-1 and TRBJ1-4, with D perhaps matching TRBD1 (5 bases). V was shortened by 4 bases and J by 5 bases, with 12 bases between the two germline ends. This CDR3 spans 14 amino acids. CDR1 is SGHRS and CDR2 is YFSETQ in the germline V gene. DNA of the CDR3: TGCGCCAGCAGCAGGGGTTCTGGAAATGAAAAACTGTTTTTT. It is translated as CASSRGSGNEKLFF.

In this sample, this clonotype turned up many times. The chain carries TRBV29-1 and TRBJ2-1; 8 bases line up with TRBD2. In germline, CDR1 is SQVTM, CDR2 ANQGSEA. The CDR3 is 12 amino acids. V was clipped by 6 bases and J by 8 bases; unmatched bases: 6. DNA of the CDR3: TGCAGCGTCCGTCCGGGGGGGGATGAGCAGTTCTTC. It codes for CSVRPGGDEQFF.